The subject of this entry is one T cell receptor (beta chain). What it binds is unknown. The data are from a study of shared clonotypes between healthy human individuals. General study points: A limitation of the genetic and exposure-history diversity represented arose from few donors.

Genomic DNA from each subset was divided evenly over several immunoSEQ plates. Sequencing used immunoSEQ multiplex PCR; TCRdb keeps in-frame clones, though not all of them. The sample includes over 75,000 clones, 60% to 70% seen only once; the top ten take roughly 49%. The sample was memory CD8+ T cells sorted from blood. The subset denotes: CD45RO+ cells pooled with CCR7-negative TemRA cells. The sequence came from a man aged 30 to 39 in good health.

CDR3 in amino acids: CASSDSITIFGETQYF. The CDR3, as DNA: TGTGCCAGCAGTGACAGTATCACTATCTTTGGGGAGACCCAGTACTTC. This sequence joins TRBV6-1 and TRBJ2-5, with D uncertain. CDR1 and CDR2 from the germline V gene are MNHNS and SASEGT. The V end was cut by 3 bases, the J end by 5 bases, with 19 bases between. This CDR3 spans 16 amino acids.